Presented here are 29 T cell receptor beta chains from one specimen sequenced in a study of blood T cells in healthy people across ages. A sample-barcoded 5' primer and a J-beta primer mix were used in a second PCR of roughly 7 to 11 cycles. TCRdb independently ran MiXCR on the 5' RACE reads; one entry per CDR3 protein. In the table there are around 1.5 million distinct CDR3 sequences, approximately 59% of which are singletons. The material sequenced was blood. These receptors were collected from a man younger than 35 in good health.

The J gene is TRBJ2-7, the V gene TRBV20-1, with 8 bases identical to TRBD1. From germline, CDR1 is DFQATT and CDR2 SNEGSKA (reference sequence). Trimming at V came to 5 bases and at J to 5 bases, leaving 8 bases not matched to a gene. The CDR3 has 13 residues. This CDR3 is CSAGGQGGHEQYF. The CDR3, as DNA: TGCAGTGCTGGAGGACAGGGAGGCCACGAGCAGTACTTC.

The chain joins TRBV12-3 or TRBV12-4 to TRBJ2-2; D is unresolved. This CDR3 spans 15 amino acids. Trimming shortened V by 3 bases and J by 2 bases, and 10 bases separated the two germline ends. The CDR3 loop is CASSFSTPNTGELFF. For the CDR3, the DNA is TGTGCCAGCAGTTTCTCGACACCTAACACCGGGGAGCTGTTTTTT.

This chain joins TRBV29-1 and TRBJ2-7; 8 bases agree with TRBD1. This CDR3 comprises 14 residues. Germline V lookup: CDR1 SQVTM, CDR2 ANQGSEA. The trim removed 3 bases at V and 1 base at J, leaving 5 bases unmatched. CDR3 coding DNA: TGCAGCGTTGACTTTGGACAGGGATCCTACGAGCAGTACTTC. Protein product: CSVDFGQGSYEQYF.

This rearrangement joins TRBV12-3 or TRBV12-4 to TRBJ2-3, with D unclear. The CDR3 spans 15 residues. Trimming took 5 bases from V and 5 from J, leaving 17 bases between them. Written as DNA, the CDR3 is TGTGCCAGCAGTGACTTGGGCCAAATAGGAGATACGCAGTATTTT. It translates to CASSDLGQIGDTQYF.

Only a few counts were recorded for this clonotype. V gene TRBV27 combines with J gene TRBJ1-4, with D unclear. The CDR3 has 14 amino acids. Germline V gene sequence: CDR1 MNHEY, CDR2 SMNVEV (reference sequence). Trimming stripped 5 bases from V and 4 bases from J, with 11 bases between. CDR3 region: CASSPYWGNEKLFF. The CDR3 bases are TGTGCCAGCAGTCCCTACTGGGGTAATGAAAAACTGTTTTTT.

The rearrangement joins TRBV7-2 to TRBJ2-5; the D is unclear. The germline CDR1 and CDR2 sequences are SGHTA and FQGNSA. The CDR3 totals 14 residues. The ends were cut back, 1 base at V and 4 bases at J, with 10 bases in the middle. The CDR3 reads CASSLGSTGETQYF. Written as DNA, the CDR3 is TGTGCCAGCAGCTTAGGCTCGACCGGAGAGACCCAGTACTTC.

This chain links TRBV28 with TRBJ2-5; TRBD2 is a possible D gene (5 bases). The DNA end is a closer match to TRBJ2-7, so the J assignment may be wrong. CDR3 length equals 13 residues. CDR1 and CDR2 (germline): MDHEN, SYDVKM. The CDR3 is CASSVALVSEQYF. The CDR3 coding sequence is TGTGCCAGCAGTGTGGCACTAGTTTCCGAGCAGTACTTC.

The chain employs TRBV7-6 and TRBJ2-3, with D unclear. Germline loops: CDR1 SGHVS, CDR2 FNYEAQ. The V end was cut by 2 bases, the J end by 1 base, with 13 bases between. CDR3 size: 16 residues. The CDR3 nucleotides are TGTGCCAGCAGCTTATCCACATGGGGTGGCACAGATACGCAGTATTTT. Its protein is CASSLSTWGGTDTQYF.

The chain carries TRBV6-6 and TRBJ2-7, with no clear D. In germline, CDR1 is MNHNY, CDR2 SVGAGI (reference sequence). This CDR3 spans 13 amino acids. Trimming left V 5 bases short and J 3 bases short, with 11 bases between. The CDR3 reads CASSPTLLYEQYF. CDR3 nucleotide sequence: TGTGCCAGCAGTCCGACACTTCTCTACGAGCAGTACTTC.

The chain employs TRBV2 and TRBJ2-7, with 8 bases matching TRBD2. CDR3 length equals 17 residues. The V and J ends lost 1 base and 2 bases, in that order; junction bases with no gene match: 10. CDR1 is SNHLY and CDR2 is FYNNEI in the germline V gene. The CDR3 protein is CASSEVPPGLDAYEQYF. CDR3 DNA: TGTGCCAGCAGTGAAGTCCCACCGGGACTAGACGCCTACGAGCAGTACTTC.

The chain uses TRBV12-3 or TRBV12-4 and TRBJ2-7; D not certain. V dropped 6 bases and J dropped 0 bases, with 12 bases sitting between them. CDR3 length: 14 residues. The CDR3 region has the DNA TGTGCCAGCAGCTCGCCCCAGAGCTCCTACGAGCAGTACTTC. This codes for CASSSPQSSYEQYF.

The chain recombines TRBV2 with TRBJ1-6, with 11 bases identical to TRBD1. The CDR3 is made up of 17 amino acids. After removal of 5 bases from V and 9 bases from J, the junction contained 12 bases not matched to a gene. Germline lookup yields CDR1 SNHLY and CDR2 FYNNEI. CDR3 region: CASSPRTGGNVISPLHF. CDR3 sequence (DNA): TGTGCCAGCAGTCCCCGGACAGGGGGCAATGTGATTTCACCCCTCCACTTT.

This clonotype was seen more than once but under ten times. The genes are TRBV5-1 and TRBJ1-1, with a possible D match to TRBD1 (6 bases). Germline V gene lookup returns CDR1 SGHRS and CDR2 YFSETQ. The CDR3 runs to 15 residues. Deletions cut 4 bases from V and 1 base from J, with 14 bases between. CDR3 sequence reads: CASSPRGGANTEAFF. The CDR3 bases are TGCGCCAGCAGCCCGAGGGGGGGCGCGAACACTGAAGCTTTCTTT.

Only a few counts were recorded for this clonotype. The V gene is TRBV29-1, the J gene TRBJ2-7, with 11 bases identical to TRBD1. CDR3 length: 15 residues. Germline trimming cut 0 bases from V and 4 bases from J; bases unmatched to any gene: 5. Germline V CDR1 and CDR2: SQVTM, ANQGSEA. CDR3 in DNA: TGCAGCGTTGAAGAGGTAGGACAGGGGGCATACGAGCAGTACTTC. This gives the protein CSVEEVGQGAYEQYF.

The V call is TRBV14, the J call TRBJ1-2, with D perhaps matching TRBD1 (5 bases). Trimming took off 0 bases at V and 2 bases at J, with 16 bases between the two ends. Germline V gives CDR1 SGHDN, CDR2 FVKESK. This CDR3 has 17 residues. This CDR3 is CASSQELRGEGNYGYTF. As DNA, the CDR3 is TGTGCCAGCAGCCAAGAACTGCGGGGCGAGGGAAACTATGGCTACACCTTC.

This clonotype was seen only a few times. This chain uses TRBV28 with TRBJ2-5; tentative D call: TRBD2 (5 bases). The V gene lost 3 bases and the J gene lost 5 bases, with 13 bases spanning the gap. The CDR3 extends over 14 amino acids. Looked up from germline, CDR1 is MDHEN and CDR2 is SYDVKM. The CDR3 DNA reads TGTGCCAGCAGTTTGTTATCGTCGGGGGAGACCCAGTACTTC. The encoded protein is CASSLLSSGETQYF.

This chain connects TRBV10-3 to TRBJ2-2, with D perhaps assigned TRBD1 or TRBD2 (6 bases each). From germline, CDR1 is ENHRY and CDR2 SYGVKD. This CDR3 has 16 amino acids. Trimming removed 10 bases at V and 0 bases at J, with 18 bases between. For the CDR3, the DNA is TGTGCCAGCCTAGGGGGGACGGGGGCGAACACCGGGGAGCTGTTTTTT. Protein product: CASLGGTGANTGELFF.

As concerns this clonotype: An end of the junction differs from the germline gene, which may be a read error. CDR3 loop: CAISDRGTDAQYF. The CDR3, as DNA: TGTGCCATCAGTGACAGGGGCACAGATGCGCAGTATTTT. The chain combines TRBV10-3 with TRBJ2-3; D possibly corresponds to TRBD1 (6 bases). This CDR3 region has 13 residues. CDR1 and CDR2 (germline): ENHRY, SYGVKD.

DNA of the CDR3: TGTGCCAGCAGCCGGGGGACACTGTGGGGACAGGTTTTTACCGGGGAGCTGTTTTTT. Translation: CASSRGTLWGQVFTGELFF. The rearrangement links TRBV11-1 to TRBJ2-2, with 8 bases aligning to TRBD1. Germline CDR1 reads SGHAT; CDR2 reads FQDESV (reference sequence). This CDR3 spans 19 amino acids. V was pared by 5 bases and J by 5 bases, with 19 bases of the junction left unmatched.

For the CDR3, the DNA is TGTGCCAGCAGTGAATACGACAGGGCTGGCTACACCTTC. Translating gives CASSEYDRAGYTF. V and J are TRBV6-1 and TRBJ1-2; 7 bases agree with TRBD1. The germline CDR1 and CDR2 sequences are MNHNS and SASEGT. The V and J ends lost 2 bases and 7 bases, in that order; junction bases with no gene match: 4. The CDR3 is 13 residues long.

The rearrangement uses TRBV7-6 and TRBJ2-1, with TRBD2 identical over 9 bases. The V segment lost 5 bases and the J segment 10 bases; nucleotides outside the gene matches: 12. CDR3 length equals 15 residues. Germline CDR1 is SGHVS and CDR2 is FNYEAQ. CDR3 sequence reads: CASSPGGTSFEEQFF. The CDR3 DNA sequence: TGTGCCAGCAGCCCGGGGGGGACTAGCTTTGAGGAGCAGTTCTTC.

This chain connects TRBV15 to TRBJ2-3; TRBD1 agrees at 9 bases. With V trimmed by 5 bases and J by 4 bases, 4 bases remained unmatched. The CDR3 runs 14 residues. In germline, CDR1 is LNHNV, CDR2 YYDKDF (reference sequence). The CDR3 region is CATSGRTGADTQYF. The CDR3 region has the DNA TGTGCCACCAGCGGTCGGACAGGGGCAGATACGCAGTATTTT.

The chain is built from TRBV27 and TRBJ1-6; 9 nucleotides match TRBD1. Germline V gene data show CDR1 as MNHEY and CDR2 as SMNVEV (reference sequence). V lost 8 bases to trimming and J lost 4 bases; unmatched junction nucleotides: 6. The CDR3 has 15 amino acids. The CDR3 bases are TGTGCCAGCGCACCGGGACAGGGTTATAATTCACCCCTCCACTTT. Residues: CASAPGQGYNSPLHF.

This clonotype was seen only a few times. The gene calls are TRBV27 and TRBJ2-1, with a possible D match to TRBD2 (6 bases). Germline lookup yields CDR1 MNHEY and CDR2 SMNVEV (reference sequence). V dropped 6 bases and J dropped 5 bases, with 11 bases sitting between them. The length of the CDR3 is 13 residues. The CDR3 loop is CASRRTTHNEQFF. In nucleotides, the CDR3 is TGTGCCAGCAGGCGGACTACCCACAATGAGCAGTTCTTC.

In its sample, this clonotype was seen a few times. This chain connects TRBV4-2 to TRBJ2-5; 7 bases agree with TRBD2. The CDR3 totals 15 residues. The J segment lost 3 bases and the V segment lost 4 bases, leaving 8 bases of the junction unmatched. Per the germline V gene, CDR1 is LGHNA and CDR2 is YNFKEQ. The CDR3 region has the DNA TGTGCCAGCAGCCCGTCAGCGGGGACGGAAGAGACCCAGTACTTC. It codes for CASSPSAGTEETQYF.

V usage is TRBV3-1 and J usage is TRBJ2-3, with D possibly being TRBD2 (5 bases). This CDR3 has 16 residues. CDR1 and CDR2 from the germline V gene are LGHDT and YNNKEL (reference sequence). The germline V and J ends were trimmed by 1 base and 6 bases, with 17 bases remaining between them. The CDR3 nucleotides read TGTGCCAGCAGCCAAGTAGCCGGGGATATAGCGGATACGCAGTATTTT. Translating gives CASSQVAGDIADTQYF.

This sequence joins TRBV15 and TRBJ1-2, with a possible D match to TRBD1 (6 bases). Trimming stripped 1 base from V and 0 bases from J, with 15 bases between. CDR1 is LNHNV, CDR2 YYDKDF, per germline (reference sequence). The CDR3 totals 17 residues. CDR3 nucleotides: TGTGCCACCAGCAGAGTGGGGGCCGAAACCACTAACTATGGCTACACCTTC. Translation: CATSRVGAETTNYGYTF. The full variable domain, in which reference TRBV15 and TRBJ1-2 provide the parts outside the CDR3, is DAMVIQNPRYQVTQFGKPVTLSCSQTLNHNVMYWYQQKSSQAPKLLFHYYDKDFNNEADTPDNFQSRRPNTSFCFLDIRSPGLGDTAMYLCATSRVGAETTNYGYTFGSGTRLTVV.

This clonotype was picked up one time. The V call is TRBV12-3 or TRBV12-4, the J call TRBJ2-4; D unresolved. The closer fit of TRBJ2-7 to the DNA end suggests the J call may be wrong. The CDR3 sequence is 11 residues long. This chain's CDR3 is CASSSVHEQYF. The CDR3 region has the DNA TGTGCCAGCAGTTCGGTTCACGAGCAGTACTTC.

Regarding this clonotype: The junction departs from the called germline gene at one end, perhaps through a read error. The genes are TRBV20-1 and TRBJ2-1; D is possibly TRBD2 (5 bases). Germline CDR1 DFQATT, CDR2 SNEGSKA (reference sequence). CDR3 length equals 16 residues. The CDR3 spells CSAIPSQRKMYIEQFF. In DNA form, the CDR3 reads TGCAGTGCTATCCCCTCCCAGCGGAAAATGTACATTGAGCAGTTCTTC.